This T cell receptor (beta chain) derives from a study of T cells in Graves' hyperthyroidism and ophthalmopathy. Regarding the study as a whole: Stable hyperthyroidism was separated from ophthalmopathy by a model based on 13 V-J features.

Ten or more counts support this clonotype. Its antigen is unidentified. Regions amplified from RNA transcripts were the TCR beta CDR3 regions. HTBI primers were the set used in a first-round RT-PCR of the TCR CDR3. From the multiplex PCR reads, TCRdb called clonotypes with MiXCR, one entry per CDR3 protein. The repertoire holds about 300,000 distinct CDR3 sequences, with about 15% as singletons. Absence of ophthalmopathy progression within 18 months defined stable Graves' hyperthyroidism. This CDR3 is built from 12 residues. V was shortened by 6 bases and J by 2 bases, with 5 bases between the two germline ends. Germline V CDR1 and CDR2: KGHSH, LQKENI.

The receptor was derived from a young man with Graves' hyperthyroidism. Sequencing was performed on blood. J is TRBJ2-1 and V is TRBV18; D unresolved. CDR3 sequence reads: CASSGAYNEQFF. CDR3 nucleotides: TGTGCCAGCTCGGGTGCCTACAATGAGCAGTTCTTC.